The clone carrying this TCR beta chain was counted a few times. Antigen unknown. This sample is part of a study of T cells after yellow fever vaccination. Study-wide findings and caveats: Clones that expanded after primary vaccination mostly reappeared after the booster (roughly 96% CD4, 88% CD8).

Germline V gene data show CDR1 as SGHRS and CDR2 as YFSETQ. V lost 3 bases and J lost 1; bases outside the gene matches: 4. The CDR3 covers 16 residues. TCR cDNA was made by 5'RACE template switching, adding a universal primer site and UMIs. In TCRdb, the 5' RACE reads were re-called with MiXCR into one record per CDR3 protein. This sample carries approximately 340,000 distinct CDR3 sequences, over 8% of them seen once, and the ten largest clones take about a sixth. Sample: PBMCs, taken on the day of the first yellow fever vaccination. The V call is TRBV5-1, the J call TRBJ2-6, with TRBD1 matching 7 bases. The TCR was taken from a man aged 18 to 29 who received the YFV17D yellow fever vaccine. CDR3 DNA: TGCGCCAGCAGCTCAACGACAGGGTCTGGGGCCAACGTCCTGACTTTC. Protein: CASSSTTGSGANVLTF.